The text below deals with one TCR beta chain. This sample is part of a study of T cells after yellow fever vaccination. V lost 5 bases and J 3 bases, leaving 10 bases between the germline ends. This CDR3 region has 13 residues. The germline gives CDR1 SGHTA, CDR2 FQGNSA. TCRdb itself ran the 5' RACE reads through MiXCR, one entry per CDR3 protein. The sample shows over 150,000 distinct CDR3 sequences, roughly 6.2% of them seen only once. V and J are TRBV7-2 and TRBJ2-5; no firm D call. The clonotype comes from a young man who received the YFV17D yellow fever vaccine. Specimen: CD4+ T cells sorted from PBMCs, collected on the day of the first yellow fever vaccination. The CDR3 spells CASSPEPKETQYF. CDR3 coding DNA: TGTGCCAGCAGCCCGGAACCTAAAGAGACCCAGTACTTC.